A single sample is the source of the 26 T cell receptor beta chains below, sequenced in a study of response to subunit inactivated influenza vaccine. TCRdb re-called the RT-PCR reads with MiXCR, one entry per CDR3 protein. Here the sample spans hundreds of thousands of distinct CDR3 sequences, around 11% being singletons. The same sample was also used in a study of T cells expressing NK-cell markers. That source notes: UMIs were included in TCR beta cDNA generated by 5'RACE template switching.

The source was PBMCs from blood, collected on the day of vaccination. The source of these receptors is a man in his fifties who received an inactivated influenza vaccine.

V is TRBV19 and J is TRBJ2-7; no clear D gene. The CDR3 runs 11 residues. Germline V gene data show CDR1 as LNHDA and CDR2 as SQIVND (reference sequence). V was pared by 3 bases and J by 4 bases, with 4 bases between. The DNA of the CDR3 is TGTGCCAGTAGTATTCCTTACGAGCAGTACTTC. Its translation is CASSIPYEQYF.

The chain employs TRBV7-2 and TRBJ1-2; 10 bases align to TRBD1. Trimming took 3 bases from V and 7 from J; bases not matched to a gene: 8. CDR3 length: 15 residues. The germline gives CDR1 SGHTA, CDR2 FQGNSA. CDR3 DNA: TGTGCCAGCAGCTTGACAACCGGGACAGGGGCTGGCTACACCTTC. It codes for CASSLTTGTGAGYTF.

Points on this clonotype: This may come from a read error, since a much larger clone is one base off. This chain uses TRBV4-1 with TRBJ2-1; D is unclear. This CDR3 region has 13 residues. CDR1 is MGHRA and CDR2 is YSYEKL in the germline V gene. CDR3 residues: CAISPDVVNEQFF. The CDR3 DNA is TGTGCCATCAGCCCGGACGTGGTGAATGAGCAGTTCTTC.

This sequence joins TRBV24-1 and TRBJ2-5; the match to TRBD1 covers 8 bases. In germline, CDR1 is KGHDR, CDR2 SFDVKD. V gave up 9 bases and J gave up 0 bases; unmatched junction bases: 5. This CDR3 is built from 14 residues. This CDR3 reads CATGDRRYQETQYF. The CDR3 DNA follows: TGTGCCACCGGGGACAGGAGATACCAAGAGACCCAGTACTTC.

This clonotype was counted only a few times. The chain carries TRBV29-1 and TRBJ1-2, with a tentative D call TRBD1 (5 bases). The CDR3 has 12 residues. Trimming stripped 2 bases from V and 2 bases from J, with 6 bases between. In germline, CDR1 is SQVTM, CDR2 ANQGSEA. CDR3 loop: CSVESGNYGYTF. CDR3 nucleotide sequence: TGCAGCGTTGAATCAGGGAACTATGGCTACACCTTC.

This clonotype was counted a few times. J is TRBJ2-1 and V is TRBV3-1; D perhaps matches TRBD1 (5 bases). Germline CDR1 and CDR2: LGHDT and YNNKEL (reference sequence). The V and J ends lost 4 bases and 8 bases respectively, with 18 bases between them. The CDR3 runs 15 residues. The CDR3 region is CASSPYVGLVYEQFF. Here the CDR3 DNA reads TGTGCCAGCAGCCCCTACGTGGGGCTAGTTTATGAGCAGTTCTTC.

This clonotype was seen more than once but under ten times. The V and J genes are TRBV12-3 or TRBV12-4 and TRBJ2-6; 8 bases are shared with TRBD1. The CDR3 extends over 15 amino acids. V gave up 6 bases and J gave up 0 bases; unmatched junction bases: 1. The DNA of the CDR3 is TGTGCCAGCAGAACAGGGGGCTCTGGGGCCAACGTCCTGACTTTC. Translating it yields CASRTGGSGANVLTF.

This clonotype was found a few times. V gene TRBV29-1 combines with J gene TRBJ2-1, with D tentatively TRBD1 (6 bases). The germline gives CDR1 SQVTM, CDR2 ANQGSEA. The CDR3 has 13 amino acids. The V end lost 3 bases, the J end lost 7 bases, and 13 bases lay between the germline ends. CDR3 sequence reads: CSVDQGRRNEQFF. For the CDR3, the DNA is TGCAGCGTTGACCAGGGGCGAAGAAATGAGCAGTTCTTC.

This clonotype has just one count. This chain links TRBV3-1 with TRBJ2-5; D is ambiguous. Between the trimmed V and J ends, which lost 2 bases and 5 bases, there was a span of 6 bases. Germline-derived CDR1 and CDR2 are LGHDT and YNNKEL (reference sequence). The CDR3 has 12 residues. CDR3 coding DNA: TGTGCCAGCAGCCAACACCGGGAGACCCAGTACTTC. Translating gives CASSQHRETQYF.

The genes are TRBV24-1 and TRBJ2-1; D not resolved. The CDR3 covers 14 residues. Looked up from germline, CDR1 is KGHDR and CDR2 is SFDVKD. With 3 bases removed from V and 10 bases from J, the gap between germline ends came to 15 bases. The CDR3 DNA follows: TGTGCCACCAGTGATGGCCCACCTTCCAACGAGCAGTTCTTC. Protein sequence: CATSDGPPSNEQFF.

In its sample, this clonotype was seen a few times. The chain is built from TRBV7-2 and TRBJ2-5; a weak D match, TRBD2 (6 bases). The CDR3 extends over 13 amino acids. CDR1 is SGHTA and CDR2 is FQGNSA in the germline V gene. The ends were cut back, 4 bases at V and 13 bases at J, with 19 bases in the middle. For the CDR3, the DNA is TGTGCCAGCAGCTCCACCGCGGGAAGGGTCCCGTACTTC. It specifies CASSSTAGRVPYF.

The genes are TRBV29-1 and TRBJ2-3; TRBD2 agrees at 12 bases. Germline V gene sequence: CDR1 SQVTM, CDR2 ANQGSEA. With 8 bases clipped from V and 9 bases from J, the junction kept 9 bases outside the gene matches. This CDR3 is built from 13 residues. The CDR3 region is CSTFTSGRLTQYF. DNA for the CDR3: TGCAGCACCTTCACTAGCGGGAGGCTCACGCAGTATTTT.

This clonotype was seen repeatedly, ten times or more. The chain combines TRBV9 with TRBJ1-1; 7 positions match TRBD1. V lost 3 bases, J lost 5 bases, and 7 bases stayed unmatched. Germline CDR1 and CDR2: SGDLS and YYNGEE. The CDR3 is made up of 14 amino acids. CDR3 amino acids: CASSDETGWTEAFF. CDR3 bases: TGTGCCAGCAGCGACGAGACAGGGTGGACTGAAGCTTTCTTT.

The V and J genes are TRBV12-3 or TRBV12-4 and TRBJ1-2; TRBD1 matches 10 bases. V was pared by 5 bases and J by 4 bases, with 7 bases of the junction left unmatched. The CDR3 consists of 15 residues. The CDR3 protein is CASSHRDRGVYGYTF. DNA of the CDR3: TGTGCCAGCAGTCACCGGGACAGGGGAGTCTATGGCTACACCTTC.

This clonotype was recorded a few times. The CDR3 region is CSAFLRARTDTQYF. The CDR3, as DNA: TGCAGTGCTTTCCTCAGGGCTAGGACAGATACGCAGTATTTT. The rearrangement uses TRBV20-1 and TRBJ2-3; D might be TRBD1 (5 bases). V was clipped by 5 bases and J by 3 bases, with 15 bases between them. Germline loops: CDR1 DFQATT, CDR2 SNEGSKA (reference sequence). The CDR3 loop spans 14 amino acids.

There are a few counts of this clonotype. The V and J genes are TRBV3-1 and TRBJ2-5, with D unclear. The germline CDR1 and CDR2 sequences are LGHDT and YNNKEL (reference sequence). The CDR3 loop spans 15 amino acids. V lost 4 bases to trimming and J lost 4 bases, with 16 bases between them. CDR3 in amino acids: CASSPTGLPRETQYF. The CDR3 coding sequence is TGTGCCAGCAGCCCGACGGGTTTACCCCGAGAGACCCAGTACTTC.

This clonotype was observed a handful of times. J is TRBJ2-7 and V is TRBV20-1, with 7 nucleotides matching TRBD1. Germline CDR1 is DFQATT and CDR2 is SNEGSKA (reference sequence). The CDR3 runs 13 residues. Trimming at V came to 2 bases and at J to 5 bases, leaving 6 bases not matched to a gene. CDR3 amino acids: CSARPQGVHEQYF. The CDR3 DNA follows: TGCAGTGCTAGACCCCAGGGGGTCCACGAGCAGTACTTC.

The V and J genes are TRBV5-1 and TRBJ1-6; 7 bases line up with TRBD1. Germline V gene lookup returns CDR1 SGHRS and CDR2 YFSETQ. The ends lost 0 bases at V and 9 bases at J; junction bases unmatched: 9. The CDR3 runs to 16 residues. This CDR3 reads CASSLGQGESSSPLHF. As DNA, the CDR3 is TGCGCCAGCAGCTTGGGACAGGGTGAGTCGAGTTCACCCCTCCACTTT. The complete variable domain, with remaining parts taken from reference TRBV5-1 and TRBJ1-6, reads KAGVTQTPRYLIKTRGQQVTLSCSPISGHRSVSWYQQTPGQGLQFLFEYFSETQRNKGNFPGRFSGRQFSNSRSEMNVSTLELGDSALYLCASSLGQGESSSPLHFGNGTRLTVT.

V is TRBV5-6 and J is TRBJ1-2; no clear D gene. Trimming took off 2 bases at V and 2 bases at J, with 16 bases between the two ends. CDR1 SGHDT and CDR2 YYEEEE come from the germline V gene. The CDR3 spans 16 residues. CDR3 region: CASSFTDGRSNYGYTF. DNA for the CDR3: TGTGCCAGCAGCTTCACGGACGGGCGATCCAACTATGGCTACACCTTC. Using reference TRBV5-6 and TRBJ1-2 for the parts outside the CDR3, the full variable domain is DAGVTQSPTHLIKTRGQQVTLRCSPKSGHDTVSWYQQALGQGPQFIFQYYEEEERQRGNFPDRFSGHQFPNYSSELNVNALLLGDSALYLCASSFTDGRSNYGYTFGSGTRLTVV.

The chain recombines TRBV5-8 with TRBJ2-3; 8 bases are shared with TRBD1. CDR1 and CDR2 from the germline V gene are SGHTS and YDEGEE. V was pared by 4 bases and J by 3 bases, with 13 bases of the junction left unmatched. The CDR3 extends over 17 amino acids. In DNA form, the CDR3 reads TGTGCCAGCAGCCGGATCTCGACAGGGGCAGTAACAGATACGCAGTATTTT. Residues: CASSRISTGAVTDTQYF. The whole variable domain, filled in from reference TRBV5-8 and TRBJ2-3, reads EAGVTQSPTHLIKTRGQQATLRCSPISGHTSVYWYQQALGLGLQFLLWYDEGEERNRGNFPPRFSGRQFPNYSSELNVNALELEDSALYLCASSRISTGAVTDTQYFGPGTRLTVL.

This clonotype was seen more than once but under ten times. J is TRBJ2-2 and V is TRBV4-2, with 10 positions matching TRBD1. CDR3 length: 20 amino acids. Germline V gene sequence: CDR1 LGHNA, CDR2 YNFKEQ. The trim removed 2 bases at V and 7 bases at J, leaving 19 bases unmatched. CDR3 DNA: TGTGCCAGCAGCCAACGTGAGGTGTCCGGGACAGGGGTGTTTGACGGGGAGCTGTTTTTT. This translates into CASSQREVSGTGVFDGELFF.

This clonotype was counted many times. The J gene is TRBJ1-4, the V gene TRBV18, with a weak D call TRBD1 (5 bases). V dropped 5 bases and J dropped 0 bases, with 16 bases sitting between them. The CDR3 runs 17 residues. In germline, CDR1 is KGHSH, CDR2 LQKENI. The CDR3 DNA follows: TGTGCCAGCTCATATACCCTCGGGGGACCAACTAATGAAAAACTGTTTTTT. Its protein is CASSYTLGGPTNEKLFF.

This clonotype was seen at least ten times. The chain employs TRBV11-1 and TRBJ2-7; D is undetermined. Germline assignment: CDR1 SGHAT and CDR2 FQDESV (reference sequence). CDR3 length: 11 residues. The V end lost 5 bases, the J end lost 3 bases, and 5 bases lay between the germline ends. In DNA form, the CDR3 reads TGTGCCAGCAGCGGATACTACGAGCAGTACTTC. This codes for CASSGYYEQYF. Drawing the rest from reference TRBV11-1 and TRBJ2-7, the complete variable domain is EAEVAQSPRYKITEKSQAVAFWCDPISGHATLYWYRQILGQGPELLVQFQDESVVDDSQLPKDRFSAERLKGVDSTLKIQPAELGDSAMYLCASSGYYEQYFGPGTRLTVT.

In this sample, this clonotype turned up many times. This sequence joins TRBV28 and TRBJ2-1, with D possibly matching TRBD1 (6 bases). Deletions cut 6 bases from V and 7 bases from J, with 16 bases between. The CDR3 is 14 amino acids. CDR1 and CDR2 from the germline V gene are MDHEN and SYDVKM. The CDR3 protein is CASRLPGASNEQFF. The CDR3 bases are TGTGCCAGCAGGCTACCAGGGGCGAGTAATGAGCAGTTCTTC. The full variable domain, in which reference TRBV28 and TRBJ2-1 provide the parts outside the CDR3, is DVKVTQSSRYLVKRTGEKVFLECVQDMDHENMFWYRQDPGLGLRLIYFSYDVKMKEKGDIPEGYSVSREKKERFSLILESASTNQTSMYLCASRLPGASNEQFFGPGTRLTVL.

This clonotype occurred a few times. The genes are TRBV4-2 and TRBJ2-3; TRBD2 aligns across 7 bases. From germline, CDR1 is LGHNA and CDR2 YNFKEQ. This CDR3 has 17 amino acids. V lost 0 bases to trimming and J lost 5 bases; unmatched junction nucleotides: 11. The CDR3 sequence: CASSQDRRGPGGDTQYF. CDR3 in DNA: TGTGCCAGCAGCCAAGATAGGAGGGGCCCGGGGGGAGATACGCAGTATTTT.

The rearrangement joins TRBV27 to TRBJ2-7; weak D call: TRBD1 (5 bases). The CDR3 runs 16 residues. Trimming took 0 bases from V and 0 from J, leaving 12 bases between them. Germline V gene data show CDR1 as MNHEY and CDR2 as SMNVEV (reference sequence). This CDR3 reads CASSLSAGYFSYEQYF. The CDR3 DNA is TGTGCCAGCAGTTTATCGGCAGGGTACTTCTCCTACGAGCAGTACTTC.